This TCR beta chain was sequenced for a study of T cell repertoires in cytomegalovirus infection. In its sample, this clonotype was seen many times. J lost 3 bases, V lost 4 bases, and 10 bases had no gene match. This CDR3 has 16 amino acids. From germline, CDR1 is MGHRA and CDR2 YSYEKL. TCRdb analysed the reads with MiXCR anew, one entry per CDR3 protein. The table shows about 310,000 distinct CDR3 sequences, with around 9.1% occurring only once. The rearrangement joins TRBV4-1 to TRBJ1-1, with 8 bases lining up with TRBD1. Sequenced material: PBMCs. This sequence originates from a human donor in good health (CMV status not recorded). Some clones in this sample may be carry-over from other donors' samples. The CDR3 region is CASSLRQGWGDTEAFF. As DNA, the CDR3 is TGCGCCAGCAGCCTGAGACAGGGGTGGGGGGACACTGAAGCTTTCTTT.